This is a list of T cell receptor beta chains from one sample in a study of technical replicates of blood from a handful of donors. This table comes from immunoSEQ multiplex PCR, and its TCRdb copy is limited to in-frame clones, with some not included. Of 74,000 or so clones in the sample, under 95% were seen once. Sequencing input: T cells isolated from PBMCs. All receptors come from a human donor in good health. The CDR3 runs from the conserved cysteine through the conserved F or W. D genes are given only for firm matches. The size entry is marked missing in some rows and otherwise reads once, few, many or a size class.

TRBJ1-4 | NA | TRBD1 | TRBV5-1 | CASSYGTVATNEKLFF | TGCGCCAGCAGCTATGGGACAGTTGCAACTAATGAAAAACTGTTTTTT
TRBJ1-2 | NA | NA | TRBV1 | CTSSLPGGSGRYTF | TGCACCAGCAGCTTACCCGGTGGAAGCGGACGCTACACCTTC
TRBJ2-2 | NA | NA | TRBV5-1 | CASRFSSLTGELFF | TGCGCCAGCAGGTTCAGTAGCTTAACCGGGGAGCTGTTTTTT
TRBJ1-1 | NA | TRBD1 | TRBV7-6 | CASSPYRDRGNTEAFF | TGTGCCAGCAGCCCATACCGGGACAGGGGCAACACTGAAGCTTTCTTT
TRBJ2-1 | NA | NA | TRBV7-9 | CASSSQGNLAFGEQFF | TGTGCCAGCAGCTCCCAGGGGAATCTAGCTTTCGGTGAGCAGTTCTTC
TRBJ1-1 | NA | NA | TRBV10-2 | CASSTGLFNTEAFF | TGCGCCAGCAGCACGGGACTATTTAACACTGAAGCTTTCTTT
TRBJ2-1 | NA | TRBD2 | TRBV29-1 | CSVDASGSREQFF | TGCAGCGTTGACGCTAGCGGGAGTCGTGAGCAGTTCTTC
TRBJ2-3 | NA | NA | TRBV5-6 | CASSFGYDTDTQYF | TGTGCCAGCAGCTTCGGGTACGACACAGATACGCAGTATTTT
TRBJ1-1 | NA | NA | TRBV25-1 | CASSRRATEAFF | TGTGCCAGCAGTCGCAGGGCCACTGAAGCTTTCTTT
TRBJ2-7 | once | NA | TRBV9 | CASSVEPAAHYEQYF | TGTGCCAGCAGCGTAGAGCCAGCGGCCCACTACGAGCAGTACTTC
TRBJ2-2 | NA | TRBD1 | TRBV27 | CASSSGTGVNGELFF | TGTGCCAGCAGTTCCGGGACAGGGGTTAACGGGGAGCTGTTTTTT
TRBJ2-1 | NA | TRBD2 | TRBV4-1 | CASSRGTSGINNEQFF | TGCGCCAGCAGCCGAGGGACTAGCGGTATAAACAATGAGCAGTTCTTC
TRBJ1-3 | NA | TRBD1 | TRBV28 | CASSSPQGASGNTIYF | TGTGCCAGCAGTTCCCCACAGGGGGCATCTGGAAACACCATATATTTT
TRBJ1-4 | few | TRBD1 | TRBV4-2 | CASSQEQGPTNEKLFF | TGTGCCAGCAGCCAAGAACAGGGGCCAACTAATGAAAAACTGTTTTTT
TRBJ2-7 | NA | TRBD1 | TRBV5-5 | CASSWGQGAYEQYF | TGTGCCAGCAGCTGGGGACAGGGCGCCTACGAGCAGTACTTC
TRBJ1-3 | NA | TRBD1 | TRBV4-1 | CASSQTPGQLISGNTIYF | TGCGCCAGCAGCCAAACCCCGGGACAGTTGATCTCTGGAAACACCATATATTTT
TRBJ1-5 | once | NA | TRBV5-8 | CASSQGRVYQPQHF | TGTGCCAGCAGTCAAGGCAGGGTATATCAGCCCCAGCATTTT
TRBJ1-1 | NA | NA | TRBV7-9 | CASEGRGVNTEAFF | TGTGCCAGCGAGGGGAGGGGTGTGAACACTGAAGCTTTCTTT
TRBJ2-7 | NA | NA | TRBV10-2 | CASRSRSRGEQYF | TGCGCCAGCAGATCTAGATCCCGGGGCGAGCAGTACTTC
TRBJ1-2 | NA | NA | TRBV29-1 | CSVRSNYGYTF | TGCAGCGTGCGATCTAACTATGGCTACACCTTC
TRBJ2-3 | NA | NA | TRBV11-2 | CASSPNTDTQYF | TGTGCCAGCAGCCCCAACACAGATACGCAGTATTTT
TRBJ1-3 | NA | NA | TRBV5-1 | CASSPGGLGEAGNTIYF | TGCGCCAGCAGCCCGGGGGGGTTAGGGGAGGCTGGAAACACCATATATTTT
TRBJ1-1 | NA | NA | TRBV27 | CASSLGQFTEAFF | TGTGCCAGCAGCTTGGGACAATTCACTGAAGCTTTCTTT
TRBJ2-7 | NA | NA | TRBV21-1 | CASSPRLAGYSYEQYF | TGTGCCAGCAGCCCAAGACTAGCGGGATATTCCTACGAGCAGTACTTC
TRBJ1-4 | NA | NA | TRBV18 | CASSSGPGRGATNEKLFF | TGTGCCAGCTCGTCGGGGCCCGGCAGGGGTGCAACTAATGAAAAACTGTTTTTT
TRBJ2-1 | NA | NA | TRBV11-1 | CASTGSSYNEQFF | TGTGCCAGCACCGGGAGCTCCTACAATGAGCAGTTCTTC